This T cell receptor beta chain was captured by sequencing in a study of blood T cell repertoires in COVID-19 (dated by TCRdb to the early 2020s). In terms of the full investigation: Samples covering the acute and convalescent phases of COVID-19 were provided by collaborators in the United States, Italy and Spain. HLA class I and class II types, where available, came from metadata supplied by the sample provider rather than from assay-based typing. Sample metadata almost always included a de-identified subject ID, COVID-19 status, age in years and sex. The repertoires were released in a freely available public database intended as a resource for research on the immune response to SARS-CoV-2. Subjects who had been exposed to COVID-19, were actively infected with it, or had recovered from it provided the deeply sampled blood TCRbeta repertoires that made up the dataset. The material from the prospective study consisted of cDNA or gDNA derived from T cells, B-cell-depleted T cells, or PBMCs. The samples were drawn from the first 160 participants of the ongoing ImmuneRACE study and from over a thousand subjects provided by 6 global collaborators. General conclusions and limits of the study: The amount of clinical and demographic metadata varied by source and participant and was provided uncurated.

Participants in the prospective study were enrolled through a virtual design, were aged roughly 18 to 100 years, and lived in roughly 24 United States geographic areas. In the prospective study, participants were assigned to cohorts based on the clinical history participants reported in a screening survey and a study questionnaire. A participant counted as exposed if, within 2 weeks of entering the study, that participant had been in contact with someone who had a PCR-confirmed or clinician-diagnosed COVID-19 case. Each participant in the prospective study had whole blood, serum and a nasopharyngeal or oropharyngeal swab collected by mobile phlebotomists. Prospective study participants could optionally give additional blood draws and questionnaires over a roughly 2-month period. Prospective study blood samples were shipped either frozen or at room temperature before DNA extraction. Via the germline V gene, CDR1 is SNHLY and CDR2 FYNNEI. Including the terminal cysteine and phenylalanine, the CDR3 comprises 13 residues. The CDR3 DNA has 39 bases and is translated from base 1. V is reduced by 10 bases and J by 1 base, leaving a spacing of 13 bases between them.

The immunoSEQ Assay, a bias-controlled multiplex PCR, was used to amplify TCRbeta CDR3 regions from genomic DNA. As for the authors' bioinformatics: Within the assay, amplification of reference gene primers was used to estimate how many nucleated cells each sample contained. To quantify the absolute abundance of each unique TCRbeta CDR3 rearrangement, sequence reads were collapsed and filtered. For each sample, productive Simpson clonality was calculated as the square root of Simpson's diversity index across productive rearrangements. What TCRdb holds here is the immuneACCESS table cut down to in-frame rearrangements. Part of the clones is not present; checked against another copy, under half of the missing clones reflect an unresolved V gene, and the others are unexplained. For V, J and clone size, that table is used; D and trimming come from the DNA. The sample table contains under 250,000 clones; only one count was recorded for about four fifths of them. Approximately 4.8% of the sample comes from the top ten.

Comments on this clone: The clone's antigen remains unknown. No much larger clone exists at a distance of one base, and base qualities are not known.

This receptor was taken from a woman aged 50 to 60 who had been exposed to COVID-19. The chain is encoded by TRBV2 joined to TRBJ1-1, with the D gene too uncertain to name. Sequenced material: PBMCs or T cells enriched from blood (not recorded which). Read as DNA, the sequence is TGTGCCACCGGGTCGGCTCCGAACACTGAAGCTTTCTTT. The encoded protein is CATGSAPNTEAFF.